This T cell receptor (beta chain) is drawn from a study of blood T cell repertoires in COVID-19. Study details: Spain, Italy and the United States supplied samples that represented acute and convalescent COVID-19. T cells, B-cell-depleted T cells, or PBMCs provided the cDNA or gDNA that served as material.

Per the authors' pipeline: Estimated nucleated cell counts came from reference gene primer amplification. This table comes from immunoSEQ multiplex PCR, and its TCRdb copy is limited to in-frame clones, with some not included. V and J calls and clone size are those listed in that table; D and trimming were worked out from the DNA. The sample includes about 100,000 clones, 80% of them seen just once. The TCR sequence derives from a woman aged 70-85 years with acute or convalescent COVID-19. Sequences were obtained from peripheral blood.

CDR3 sequence (DNA): TGTGCCACCGGGACAGGGATGAACACTGAAGCTTTCTTT. Amino acid sequence: CATGTGMNTEAFF. This chain uses TRBV19 with TRBJ1-1; TRBD1 agrees at 9 bases. V dropped 10 bases and J dropped 0; count of bases not matched to a gene: 3. Germline CDR1 reads LNHDA; CDR2 reads SQIVND (reference sequence). The CDR3 is made up of 13 amino acids.